This entry concerns a single TCR beta chain. Antigen unknown. The primer mix had 60 Vbeta and 13 Jbeta primers. Repertoires were generated with immunoSEQ multiplex PCR, while TCRdb's copy carries only in-frame clones and drops some. The sample features 150,000 or so clones, with around 1.5% in its top ten. Per germline, CDR1 MDHEN and CDR2 SYDVKM. The CDR3 is 13 residues long. The record originates from a study of cytomegalovirus exposure and HLA in healthy donors. The overall study: Within the Caucasian-associated ancestry cluster were about 81% of the approximately 400 genotyped donors. Study conclusions and caveats: Some V segments could not be told apart, so they were left out, TRBV6-2 and TRBV6-3 among them. Per a prior analysis, the majority of TCR beta V segments were productive roughly 90% or roughly 30% of the time.

This TCR came from a woman between 50 and 59 years old in good health and CMV-seronegative. The chain employs TRBV28 and TRBJ2-5; the match to TRBD2 covers 7 bases. Near its end, the DNA agrees better with TRBJ2-7, so the J call may be wrong. The specimen sequenced was PBMCs. CDR3 coding DNA: TGTGCCAGCAGTAGGGGAGGGGCCTACGAGCAGTACTTC. Translated, it gives CASSRGGAYEQYF.